Listed below are T cell receptor beta chains from one sample, sequenced in a study of shared clonotypes between healthy human individuals. The assay was immunoSEQ multiplex PCR, and TCRdb's table has in-frame clones only and misses some. The profile shows 550,000 to 850,000 clones, less than 85% of them singletons. Sequencing used memory CD4+ T cells sorted from blood. The receptors were sampled from a young woman in good health. CDR3s include the opening cysteine and the closing phenylalanine or tryptophan. Fields, in order: clone size, J gene, D gene, V gene, CDR3 DNA, CDR3 protein. A D gene is named only where the DNA matches it firmly. Clone size is shown for a subset of rows, as once, few, many or a class of expanded clone.

- | TRBJ2-2 | - | TRBV4-1 | TGCGCCAGCAGCCAAGTGGGCGGGAACACCGGGGAGCTGTTTTTT | CASSQVGGNTGELFF
- | TRBJ1-1 | TRBD1 | TRBV5-1 | TGCGCCAGCAGCTATGGACAGGGGAGGACTGAAGCTTTCTTT | CASSYGQGRTEAFF
- | TRBJ2-5 | - | TRBV10-2 | TGCGCCAGCAAGGGGTCAGCTCAAGAGACCCAGTACTTC | CASKGSAQETQYF
- | TRBJ2-4 | TRBD1 | TRBV5-1 | TGCGCCAGCAGCTTGGCGAAGGGGGCAGGCAAAAACATTCAGTACTTC | CASSLAKGAGKNIQYF
- | TRBJ1-4 | TRBD1 | TRBV5-1 | TGCGCCAGCAGCTCGACAGGGGGTAATGAAAAACTGTTTTTT | CASSSTGGNEKLFF
- | TRBJ2-1 | - | TRBV7-2 | TGTGCCAGCAGCTTACTCAGGCGGGGCTCCTACAATGAGCAGTTCTTC | CASSLLRRGSYNEQFF
- | TRBJ1-2 | TRBD1 | TRBV7-3 | TGTGCCAGCAGCCGAGGGGACAGGCTCTATGGCTACACCTTC | CASSRGDRLYGYTF
- | TRBJ2-3 | - | TRBV5-6 | TGTGCCAGCAGCCGCGTTTGGGACTTATCTAGCACAGATACGCAGTATTTT | CASSRVWDLSSTDTQYF
- | TRBJ2-5 | TRBD2 | TRBV14 | TGTGCCAGCAGCCAAGCACTAGCGGGAGTGGAGACCCAGTACTTC | CASSQALAGVETQYF
- | TRBJ2-5 | - | TRBV5-1 | TGCGCCAGCAGCGACTCCGGGACACTACAAGAGACCCAGTACTTC | CASSDSGTLQETQYF
few | TRBJ2-1 | - | TRBV9 | TGTGCCAGCAGTCGGGACTCTGGGGCCAATGAGCAGTTCTTC | CASSRDSGANEQFF
- | TRBJ2-7 | - | TRBV5-6 | TGTGCCAGCAGCCTGATGGACAGCGACATCTACGAGCAGTACTTC | CASSLMDSDIYEQYF
- | TRBJ2-7 | TRBD1 | TRBV5-1 | TGCGCCAGCAGCTTGTTGGGACAGGGTCCCTACGAGCAGTACTTC | CASSLLGQGPYEQYF
- | TRBJ1-3 | - | TRBV14 | TGTGCCAGCAGCCGGGACTCCGGAAACACCATATATTTT | CASSRDSGNTIYF
- | TRBJ2-7 | TRBD1 | TRBV7-8 | TGTGCCAGCAGCTCGGGACAGGGGGCCCGGCAGTACTTC | CASSSGQGARQYF
- | TRBJ1-3 | - | TRBV10-3 | TGTGCCTGTCCCACGGGGGCGACTGGAAACACCATATATTTT | CACPTGATGNTIYF
- | TRBJ2-2 | - | TRBV30 | TGTGCCTGGAGTGTGGGGGGAGTAGGAACCGGGGAGCTGTTTTTT | CAWSVGGVGTGELFF
- | TRBJ1-2 | - | TRBV6-1 | TGTGCCAGCAGTGAAGGCTGGCGTGGCTACACCTTC | CASSEGWRGYTF
- | TRBJ2-3 | TRBD1 | TRBV5-1 | TGCGCCAGCAGCCCGGACAGGGCTGCAGATACGCAGTATTTT | CASSPDRAADTQYF
- | TRBJ1-2 | - | TRBV7-3 | TGTGCCAGCAGCCGCGGACCAATAGAGGGCTACACCTTC | CASSRGPIEGYTF
- | TRBJ2-7 | - | TRBV6-5 | TGTGCCAGCAGTATACAGGAGTCCTACGAGCAGTACTTC | CASSIQESYEQYF
- | TRBJ2-4 | - | TRBV10-1 | TGCGCCAGCAGTGCTGGGGGGGGCCTAAACATTCAGTACTTC | CASSAGGGLNIQYF
few | TRBJ1-2 | - | TRBV28 | TGTGCCAGCAGTTCTGAGAACTATGGCTACACCTTC | CASSSENYGYTF
- | TRBJ2-3 | - | TRBV6-5 | TGTGCCAGCAGTTATGGGGAGAGCACAGATACGCAGTATTTT | CASSYGESTDTQYF
once | TRBJ1-5 | - | TRBV27 | TGTGCCAGCAGTGGACACTGGAATCAGCCCCAGCATTTT | CASSGHWNQPQHF
- | TRBJ2-5 | - | TRBV7-9 | TGTGCCAGCAGCTTGTCAACGACTATCCAGTACTTC | CASSLSTTIQYF
- | TRBJ2-2 | - | TRBV6-1 | TGTGCCAGCAGCCCACGAACGAACACCGGGGAGCTGTTTTTT | CASSPRTNTGELFF
few | TRBJ1-1 | - | TRBV5-1 | TGCGCCAGCAGCTTGGTCGAGTACACTGAAGCTTTCTTT | CASSLVEYTEAFF
- | TRBJ1-3 | - | TRBV2 | TGTGCCAGCAGTGCAGGGGGAAACACCATATATTTT | CASSAGGNTIYF
- | TRBJ2-5 | - | TRBV7-9 | TGTGCCAGCAGCCGAAGAAGGGACATTCAAGAGACCCAGTACTTC | CASSRRRDIQETQYF
- | TRBJ2-3 | - | TRBV29-1 | TGCAGCGTGGAAGTTGGGGGCACAGATACGCAGTATTTT | CSVEVGGTDTQYF
once | TRBJ2-1 | TRBD2 | TRBV19 | TGTGCCAGTAGTGCCCGAGGTGGAGCGGGAGGACCCCTAAATGAGCAGTTCTTC | CASSARGGAGGPLNEQFF
- | TRBJ1-4 | - | TRBV12-2 | TGTGCAAGTCGCCTGACTGCAACTAATGAAAAACTGTTTTTT | CASRLTATNEKLFF
- | TRBJ2-2 | - | TRBV16 | TGTGCCAGCAGCGTACAGGGTTCCACCGGGGAGCTGTTTTTT | CASSVQGSTGELFF
- | TRBJ1-3 | - | TRBV14 | TGTGCCAGCAGCCAAGGGAACTCTGGAAACACCATATATTTT | CASSQGNSGNTIYF
- | TRBJ2-5 | - | TRBV2 | TGTGCCAGCAGTGAGGGGGAGCAAGAGACCCAGTACTTC | CASSEGEQETQYF
- | TRBJ2-1 | TRBD2 | TRBV29-1 | TGCAGCGTCCGGAGGGGGACTAGCGGGAGTAGTGAGCAGTTCTTC | CSVRRGTSGSSEQFF
once | TRBJ1-5 | - | TRBV11-2 | TGTGCCAGCAGCACGCGCCCCCGGGGGCCTAGCAATCAGCCCCAGCATTTT | CASSTRPRGPSNQPQHF
- | TRBJ1-3 | - | TRBV2 | TGTGCCAGCAGTTTTCCGGGACACTCCTCTGGAAACACCATATATTTT | CASSFPGHSSGNTIYF
- | TRBJ1-1 | - | TRBV19 | TGTGCCAGTAGTATGGACCGGACAGCTAACACTGAAGCTTTCTTT | CASSMDRTANTEAFF
- | TRBJ2-7 | - | TRBV7-2 | TGTGCCAGCAGCTTAGACGGGACGCCCTACGAGCAGTACTTC | CASSLDGTPYEQYF
- | TRBJ2-1 | - | TRBV7-9 | TGTGCCAGCAGCCTGCGGCTTCCTGAGCAGTTCTTC | CASSLRLPEQFF
- | TRBJ2-5 | - | TRBV7-7 | TGTGCCAGCAGCCCGCAGCGTCCGGAGACCCAGTACTTC | CASSPQRPETQYF
- | TRBJ2-1 | - | TRBV5-1 | TGCGCCAGCAGCTTGGTCTCGGGACCTTACAATGAGCAGTTCTTC | CASSLVSGPYNEQFF
- | TRBJ2-1 | - | TRBV14 | TGTGCCAGCAGCCCGGGACGGAACGGATTTGAGCAGTTCTTC | CASSPGRNGFEQFF
- | TRBJ2-3 | TRBD2 | TRBV7-9 | TGTGCCAGCAGCGAGCGGGGGCCTGATACGCAGTATTTT | CASSERGPDTQYF
- | TRBJ1-2 | - | TRBV19 | TGTGCCAGTAGTATCAACCCAGGGGCGAACTATGGCTACACCTTC | CASSINPGANYGYTF
- | TRBJ2-3 | - | TRBV19 | TGTGCCAGTAGTATTGGTCACAGGGCGGCAGATACGCAGTATTTT | CASSIGHRAADTQYF
few | TRBJ2-4 | - | TRBV11-1 | TGTGCCAGCAGCCGGGACATCAACATTCAGTACTTC | CASSRDINIQYF
- | TRBJ2-7 | - | TRBV6-1 | TGTGCCAGCACAGGGCTCTACGAGCAGTACTTC | CASTGLYEQYF
- | TRBJ1-4 | TRBD1 | TRBV5-1 | TGCGCCAGCAGCGGCCGGACAGGGACTACTAATGAAAAACTGTTTTTT | CASSGRTGTTNEKLFF
few | TRBJ1-1 | - | TRBV21-1 | TGTGCCAGCAGCATTTCGACCGATATGAACACTGAAGCTTTCTTT | CASSISTDMNTEAFF
once | TRBJ2-3 | TRBD2 | TRBV6-5 | TGTGCCAGCAGTCTTAGCGGGACCTCAGATACGCAGTATTTT | CASSLSGTSDTQYF
- | TRBJ2-7 | TRBD2 | TRBV10-3 | TGTGCCATCAGTGAGACTAGCGGGAGAGGTTACGAGCAGTACTTC | CAISETSGRGYEQYF
once | TRBJ2-1 | - | TRBV28 | TGTGCCAGCAGTCCCCAGCGTAGAAGGGCAAGCTCCTACAATGAGCAGTTCTTC | CASSPQRRRASSYNEQFF
few | TRBJ2-6 | - | TRBV11-2 | TGTGCCAGCGGTGCCCTCTCTGGGGCCAACGTCCTGACTTTC | CASGALSGANVLTF
- | TRBJ2-1 | - | TRBV18 | TGTGCCAGCTCACCGCAGGGCATTGACAATGAGCAGTTCTTC | CASSPQGIDNEQFF
once | TRBJ2-7 | TRBD2 | TRBV25-1 | TGTGCCAGCACCCGGGGGGTACCACCCTACGAGCAGTACTTC | CASTRGVPPYEQYF
- | TRBJ2-2 | - | TRBV7-9 | TGTGCCAGCAGCGCCAGCTGGGGACGGGAGCTGTTTTTT | CASSASWGRELFF
- | TRBJ1-4 | - | TRBV19 | TGTGCCAGTAGTACCCAGGGGACGTTGAGAGAAAAACTGTTTTTT | CASSTQGTLREKLFF